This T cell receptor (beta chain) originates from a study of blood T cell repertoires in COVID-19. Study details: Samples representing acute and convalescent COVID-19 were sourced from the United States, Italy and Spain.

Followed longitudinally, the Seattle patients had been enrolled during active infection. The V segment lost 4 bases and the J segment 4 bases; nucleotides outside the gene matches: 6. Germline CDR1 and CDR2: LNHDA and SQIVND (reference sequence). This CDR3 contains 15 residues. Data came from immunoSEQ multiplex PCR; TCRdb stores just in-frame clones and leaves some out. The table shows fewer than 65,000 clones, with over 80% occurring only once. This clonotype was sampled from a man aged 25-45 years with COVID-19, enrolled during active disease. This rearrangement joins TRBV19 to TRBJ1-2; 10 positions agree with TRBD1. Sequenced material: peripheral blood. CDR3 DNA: TGTGCCAGTAGTACCGACAGGGGGCGCACCTATGGCTACACCTTC. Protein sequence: CASSTDRGRTYGYTF.